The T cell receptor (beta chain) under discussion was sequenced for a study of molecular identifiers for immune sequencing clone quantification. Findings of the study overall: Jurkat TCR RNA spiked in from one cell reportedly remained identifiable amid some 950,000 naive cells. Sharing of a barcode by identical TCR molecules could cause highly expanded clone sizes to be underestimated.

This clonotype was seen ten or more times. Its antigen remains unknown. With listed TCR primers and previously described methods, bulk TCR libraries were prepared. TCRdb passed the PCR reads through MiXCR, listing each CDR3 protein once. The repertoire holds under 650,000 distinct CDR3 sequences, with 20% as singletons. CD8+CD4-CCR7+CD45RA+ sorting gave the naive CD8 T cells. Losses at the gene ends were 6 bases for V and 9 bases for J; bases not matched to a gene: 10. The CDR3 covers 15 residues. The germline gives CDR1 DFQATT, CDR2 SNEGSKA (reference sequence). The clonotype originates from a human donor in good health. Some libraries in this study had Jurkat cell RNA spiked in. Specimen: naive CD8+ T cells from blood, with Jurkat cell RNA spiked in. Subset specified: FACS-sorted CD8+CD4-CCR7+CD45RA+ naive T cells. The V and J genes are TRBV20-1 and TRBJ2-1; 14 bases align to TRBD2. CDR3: CSATGTSGSTVEQFF. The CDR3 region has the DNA TGCAGTGCCACCGGGACTAGCGGGAGTACGGTTGAGCAGTTCTTC.